The 2 T cell receptor beta chains below all came from one sample that was sequenced in a study of beta chain features in type 1 diabetes. The isolated RNA, all of it, was reverse transcribed, so expressed TCRB transcripts were what got sequenced. Assay: immunoSEQ multiplex PCR; the TCRdb copy retains only in-frame clones and omits some. The data hold about 340,000 clones, with roughly 8% observed a single time. Sample: central memory CD4+ T cells from blood. Receptors were obtained from a young woman in good health.

The chain carries TRBV28 and TRBJ2-7; tentatively, D is TRBD1 (6 bases). CDR1 and CDR2 from the germline V gene are MDHEN and SYDVKM. V lost 5 bases, J lost 4 bases, and 18 bases lay in between. This CDR3 region has 15 residues. The CDR3 loop is CASSTPGGQTYEQYF. The CDR3 nucleotides read TGTGCCAGCAGTACACCCGGCGGACAGACGTACGAGCAGTACTTC.

The chain has TRBV29-1 and TRBJ2-3; 11 bases are shared with TRBD2. Losses at the gene ends were 6 bases for V and 0 bases for J; bases not matched to a gene: 8. Germline values: CDR1 SQVTM, CDR2 ANQGSEA. This CDR3 region has 16 residues. The CDR3 loop reads CSVKGTSGYSTDTQYF. CDR3 nucleotide sequence: TGCAGCGTCAAGGGGACTAGCGGTTATAGCACAGATACGCAGTATTTT.